The clone carrying this TCR beta chain was detected ten times or more. Germline lookup yields CDR1 SGHRS and CDR2 YFSETQ. This CDR3 contains 12 residues. V shed 3 bases and J shed 9 bases, with 10 bases lying between them. This specimen comes from a study of human T cells and chemical hapten exposure. TCRdb recomputed calls from the RACE reads with MiXCR, one row per CDR3 protein. The sample includes approximately 120,000 distinct CDR3 sequences, 9.2% of them seen just once. Time point reported: patch test 2, 6 weeks after DPC sensitization. Documented treatment: therapeutic diphenylcyclopropenone sensitization with weekly scalp DPC. Participating donors were patients with alopecia, aged 18 to 70 years, considered appropriate candidates for DPC.

This sample comprised whole blood, obtained in connection with sensitization to the hapten diphenylcyclopropenone (DPC). This receptor was taken from a woman aged 40 to 55 with alopecia areata. Some clones in this sample may be carry-over from other donors' samples. The gene calls are TRBV5-1 and TRBJ2-1, with D perhaps matching TRBD1 or TRBD2 (6 bases each). CDR3 coding DNA: TGCGCCAGCAGCTGGGGGGCGCGTGAGCAGTTCTTC. Encoded protein: CASSWGAREQFF. The full variable domain, its missing parts supplied by reference TRBV5-1 and TRBJ2-1, is KAGVTQTPRYLIKTRGQQVTLSCSPISGHRSVSWYQQTPGQGLQFLFEYFSETQRNKGNFPGRFSGRQFSNSRSEMNVSTLELGDSALYLCASSWGAREQFFGPGTRLTVL.